This passage covers 28 T cell receptor beta chains from one sample sequenced in a study of circulating and synovial CD4+ cells in juvenile arthritis. Clones were read by immunoSEQ multiplex PCR, and TCRdb kept only the in-frame ones, dropping some. The table has around 3,000 clones, approximately 77% seen once. The specimen sequenced was CD4+ T cells from synovial fluid. Receptor source: a human donor with juvenile idiopathic arthritis.

Here the CDR3 DNA reads TGTGCCAGCAGCTTATATTACGCTATTAGCCAGAATGAGCAGTTCTTC. It encodes CASSLYYAISQNEQFF. The chain recombines TRBV7-2 with TRBJ2-1; D is unresolved. There are 16 residues in the CDR3. Trimming left V 2 bases short and J 7 bases short, with 18 bases between. The germline CDR1 and CDR2 sequences are SGHTA and FQGNSA.

The CDR3 reads CASSHKEGLFNTGELFF. The CDR3 nucleotides read TGTGCCAGCAGCCATAAGGAGGGGTTGTTCAACACCGGGGAGCTGTTTTTT. The chain carries TRBV16 and TRBJ2-2; possible D gene TRBD2, 6 bases. This CDR3 comprises 17 residues. Germline V lookup: CDR1 KGHSY, CDR2 FQNENV. The V gene lost 3 bases and the J gene lost 2 bases, with 16 bases spanning the gap. The full variable domain, with the rest looked up from reference TRBV16 and TRBJ2-2, is GEEVAQTPKHLVRGEGQKAKLYCAPIKGHSYVFWYQQVLKNEFKFLISFQNENVFDETGMPKERFSAKCLPNSPCSLEIQATKLEDSAVYFCASSHKEGLFNTGELFFGEGSRLTVL.

This chain uses TRBV7-2 with TRBJ2-1; tentatively, D is TRBD2 (6 bases). The CDR3 is 15 residues long. Germline lookup yields CDR1 SGHTA and CDR2 FQGNSA. V dropped 5 bases and J dropped 6 bases, with 17 bases sitting between them. This CDR3 is CASSVRGGGPNEQFF. In DNA, the CDR3 is TGTGCCAGCAGCGTGAGGGGAGGCGGGCCCAATGAGCAGTTCTTC.

The chain employs TRBV5-5 and TRBJ1-6; 10 bases are shared with TRBD1. The length of the CDR3 is 17 residues. The germline CDR1 and CDR2 sequences are SGHKS and YYEKEE (reference sequence). V lost 3 bases to trimming and J lost 0 bases; unmatched junction nucleotides: 3. CDR3 DNA sequence: TGTGCCAGCAGCTGGGGACAGGGGAGCTCCTATAATTCACCCCTCCACTTT. Residues: CASSWGQGSSYNSPLHF. The full variable domain, rest sourced from reference TRBV5-5 and TRBJ1-6, is DAGVTQSPTHLIKTRGQQVTLRCSPISGHKSVSWYQQVLGQGPQFIFQYYEKEERGRGNFPDRFSARQFPNYSSELNVNALLLGDSALYLCASSWGQGSSYNSPLHFGNGTRLTVT.

The chain carries TRBV5-6 and TRBJ1-3; D possibly corresponds to TRBD1 (5 bases). CDR1 and CDR2 from the germline V gene are SGHDT and YYEEEE. This CDR3 is built from 15 residues. The ends were cut back, 2 bases at V and 0 bases at J, with 9 bases in the middle. The CDR3 is CASSFGAHSGNTIYF. For the CDR3, the DNA is TGTGCCAGCAGCTTTGGGGCCCACTCTGGAAACACCATATATTTT.

The chain links TRBV6-4 to TRBJ2-3; a possible D gene is TRBD2 (7 bases). Trimming removed 2 bases at V and 2 bases at J, with 8 bases between. The CDR3 loop spans 14 amino acids. CDR1 and CDR2 from the germline V gene are MRHNA and SNTAGT. CDR3 loop: CASSDGGATDTQYF. The CDR3 DNA sequence: TGTGCCAGCAGTGACGGGGGGGCCACAGATACGCAGTATTTT.

The chain carries TRBV27 and TRBJ2-1; 9 bases are a match to TRBD2. This CDR3 region has 16 residues. The germline CDR1 and CDR2 sequences are MNHEY and SMNVEV (reference sequence). Trimming at V came to 2 bases and at J to 4 bases, leaving 6 bases not matched to a gene. CDR3 nucleotide sequence: TGTGCCAGCAGTTTAGGCGGGGGGGGCTTATACAATGAGCAGTTCTTC. Translating it yields CASSLGGGGLYNEQFF.

The V gene is TRBV15, the J gene TRBJ2-7; TRBD2 might be the D (6 bases). V was shortened by 1 base and J by 4 bases, with 8 bases between the two germline ends. Germline V gene sequence: CDR1 LNHNV, CDR2 YYDKDF (reference sequence). This CDR3 has 13 amino acids. CDR3: CATSRVGGYEQYF. CDR3 nucleotide sequence: TGTGCCACCAGCAGAGTGGGGGGATACGAGCAGTACTTC.

The V gene is TRBV5-5, the J gene TRBJ2-7, with TRBD2 identical over 14 bases. J gave up 4 bases and V 3 bases, and 3 bases lay outside the gene matches. CDR1 and CDR2 from the germline V gene are SGHKS and YYEKEE (reference sequence). The CDR3 sequence is 15 residues long. CDR3 coding DNA: TGTGCCAGCAGCTGGACTAGCGGGAGGTTATACGAGCAGTACTTC. This encodes CASSWTSGRLYEQYF.

The chain has TRBV5-1 and TRBJ2-6, with 7 nucleotides matching TRBD2. The CDR3 is 18 amino acids. The trim removed 0 bases at V and 1 base at J, leaving 7 bases unmatched. Germline values: CDR1 SGHRS, CDR2 YFSETQ. This CDR3 reads CASSLGGGWRSGANVLTF. In nucleotides, the CDR3 is TGCGCCAGCAGCTTGGGGGGAGGGTGGAGGTCTGGGGCCAACGTCCTGACTTTC. Filled out from reference TRBV5-1 and TRBJ2-6, the complete variable domain reads KAGVTQTPRYLIKTRGQQVTLSCSPISGHRSVSWYQQTPGQGLQFLFEYFSETQRNKGNFPGRFSGRQFSNSRSEMNVSTLELGDSALYLCASSLGGGWRSGANVLTFGAGSRLTVL.

V is TRBV10-3 and J is TRBJ2-1, with 10 bases lining up with TRBD2. CDR3 length: 17 amino acids. Germline values: CDR1 ENHRY, CDR2 SYGVKD. The trim removed 0 bases at V and 2 bases at J, leaving 4 bases unmatched. In DNA, the CDR3 is TGTGCCATCAGTGAGTCGGCAGCGGGGGGGACCTACAATGAGCAGTTCTTC. Its translation is CAISESAAGGTYNEQFF.

As regards this clone: One end of the junction varies from germline; a read error may be responsible. The chain has TRBV29-1 and TRBJ1-1; 9 bases are a match to TRBD1. Germline loops: CDR1 SQVTM, CDR2 ANQGSEA. This CDR3 has 13 amino acids. The CDR3 here is CSVEAQGAHEAFF. CDR3 bases: TGCAGCGTAGAAGCACAGGGGGCGCATGAAGCTTTCTTT.

This sequence joins TRBV5-1 and TRBJ2-7; TRBD1 is a possible D gene (5 bases). This CDR3 region has 13 residues. Looked up from germline, CDR1 is SGHRS and CDR2 is YFSETQ. V lost 1 base and J lost 7, with 12 bases in between. The chain's CDR3 is CASSLSSPGEQYF. In DNA, the CDR3 is TGCGCCAGCAGCTTGTCATCCCCAGGGGAGCAGTACTTC.

This clone has only one observation. The chain employs TRBV7-9 and TRBJ2-1, with TRBD2 matching over 8 bases. The CDR3 is 15 residues long. The junction had 11 bases not matched to a gene; V was cut back by 8 bases and J by 5 bases. The germline V gene has CDR1 SEHNR and CDR2 FQNEAQ (reference sequence). CDR3 protein: CASGLRGGGHNEQFF. CDR3 DNA: TGTGCCAGCGGACTCCGGGGGGGTGGCCACAATGAGCAGTTCTTC.

This clone occurred once. CDR3 DNA sequence: TGTGCAAGGCCGGGGGGTAGCACAGATACGCAGTATTTT. Translated: CARPGGSTDTQYF. V is TRBV21-1 and J is TRBJ2-3; the table's D gene call, TRBD2, was not cross checked with the DNA. TRBV21-1 is designated a pseudogene. CDR3 size: 13 residues.

V usage is TRBV2 and J usage is TRBJ1-5; TRBD1 matches 8 bases. The ends lost 3 bases at V and 7 bases at J; junction bases unmatched: 11. This CDR3 has 16 amino acids. Germline V lookup: CDR1 SNHLY, CDR2 FYNNEI. The CDR3 sequence is CASSDPGTGEGQPQHF. In DNA, the CDR3 is TGTGCCAGCAGTGACCCCGGGACAGGAGAGGGACAGCCCCAGCATTTT.

This sequence joins TRBV7-8 and TRBJ2-1; D gene ambiguous. Trimming removed 5 bases at V and 6 bases at J, with 5 bases between. This CDR3 is built from 11 residues. CDR1 and CDR2 from the germline V gene are SGHVS and FQNEAQ. CDR3 nucleotide sequence: TGTGCCAGCAGCCAGGTCAATGAGCAGTTCTTC. It yields the protein CASSQVNEQFF.

This clone showed up just once. The chain has TRBV6-5 and TRBJ1-2, with TRBD1 identical over 9 bases. The CDR3 covers 14 residues. The J segment lost 1 base and the V segment lost 6 bases, leaving 3 bases of the junction unmatched. The germline gives CDR1 MNHEY, CDR2 SVGAGI. The CDR3, as DNA: TGTGCCAGCAGACGGACAGGGGTTAACTATGGCTACACCTTC. Its protein product is CASRRTGVNYGYTF.

This clone has just a few counts. The gene calls are TRBV9 and TRBJ1-5, with D perhaps matching TRBD1 (5 bases). The CDR3 extends over 14 amino acids. V lost 3 bases, J lost 5 bases, and 12 bases lay in between. Germline-derived CDR1 and CDR2 are SGDLS and YYNGEE. The CDR3 DNA sequence: TGTGCCAGCAGCGCGGCAGGGCATTATCAGCCCCAGCATTTT. The encoded protein is CASSAAGHYQPQHF.

This rearrangement joins TRBV28 to TRBJ2-7; weak D call: TRBD2 (5 bases). The germline CDR1 and CDR2 sequences are MDHEN and SYDVKM. The V and J ends lost 6 bases and 5 bases respectively, with 14 bases between them. The length of the CDR3 is 13 residues. For the CDR3, the DNA is TGTGCCAGCAGAATGGACCCCGGGGACGAGCAGTACTTC. Translating it yields CASRMDPGDEQYF.

This clone was picked up one time. The rearrangement uses TRBV19 and TRBJ1-2; TRBD1 matches 7 bases. The CDR3 runs to 12 residues. V lost 7 bases, J lost 3 bases, and 2 bases stayed unmatched. Looked up from germline, CDR1 is LNHDA and CDR2 is SQIVND (reference sequence). This CDR3 reads CASNRGYYGYTF. Written as DNA, the CDR3 is TGTGCCAGTAACAGGGGCTACTATGGCTACACCTTC.

The chain recombines TRBV4-1 with TRBJ2-7, with D perhaps TRBD1 (5 bases). Germline V gene data show CDR1 as MGHRA and CDR2 as YSYEKL. The germline V and J ends were trimmed by 3 bases and 0 bases, with 12 bases remaining between them. The CDR3 is 15 residues long. CDR3 coding DNA: TGCGCCAGCAGCCAGGATTACAGGAGCTCCTACGAGCAGTACTTC. Translated, it gives CASSQDYRSSYEQYF.

V usage is TRBV7-2 and J usage is TRBJ2-3, with D possibly matching TRBD1 (6 bases). The CDR3 runs to 15 residues. Trimming pared 0 bases from V and 0 bases from J, leaving 7 bases between. CDR1 is SGHTA and CDR2 is FQGNSA in the germline V gene. CDR3 nucleotides: TGTGCCAGCAGCTTAGCGGGACACAGCACAGATACGCAGTATTTT. It is translated as CASSLAGHSTDTQYF.

The CDR3 DNA sequence: TGTGCCAGCAGCCCGAACAGGAAATCGTTTGGAAACACCATATATTTT. It codes for CASSPNRKSFGNTIYF. The chain is built from TRBV5-8 and TRBJ1-3, with TRBD1 as a possible D gene (5 bases). Trimming removed 4 bases from V and 3 bases from J, with 17 bases in between. Germline V gene data show CDR1 as SGHTS and CDR2 as YDEGEE. The CDR3 sequence is 16 residues long.

The rearrangement joins TRBV19 to TRBJ2-3; TRBD2 is a possible D gene (5 bases). The CDR3 length is 17 residues. Germline V CDR1 and CDR2: LNHDA, SQIVND (reference sequence). V was trimmed by 5 bases and J by 6 bases, leaving 24 bases between them. CDR3 bases: TGTGCCAGTAGTGAGGTCCCAGACTATATCAAAATGGATACGCAGTATTTT. Protein product: CASSEVPDYIKMDTQYF. Supplemented by reference TRBV19 and TRBJ2-3, the full variable domain reads DGGITQSPKYLFRKEGQNVTLSCEQNLNHDAMYWYRQDPGQGLRLIYYSQIVNDFQKGDIAEGYSVSREKKESFPLTVTSAQKNPTAFYLCASSEVPDYIKMDTQYFGPGTRLTVL.

The J gene is TRBJ2-3, the V gene TRBV14; D is possibly TRBD1 (5 bases). Per germline, CDR1 SGHDN and CDR2 FVKESK. The ends were cut back, 1 base at V and 6 bases at J, with 20 bases in the middle. This CDR3 region has 17 residues. Here the CDR3 DNA reads TGTGCCAGCAGCCAAGTCGCAGGGCGCCCGTTTTTTGATACGCAGTATTTT. Translated, it gives CASSQVAGRPFFDTQYF.

The rearrangement joins TRBV7-2 to TRBJ2-7; weak D call: TRBD2 (5 bases). V was clipped by 0 bases and J by 5 bases, with 17 bases between them. The CDR3 has 16 amino acids. The germline V gene encodes CDR1 SGHTA and CDR2 FQGNSA. DNA of the CDR3: TGTGCCAGCAGCTTAGCGTGGGCTAGTACCGGGGACGAGCAGTACTTC. This codes for CASSLAWASTGDEQYF.

This rearrangement joins TRBV19 to TRBJ2-5; weak D call: TRBD2 (5 bases). CDR1 LNHDA and CDR2 SQIVND come from the germline V gene (reference sequence). V lost 8 bases, J lost 1 base, and 11 bases lay in between. This CDR3 has 13 residues. This CDR3 is CASRRAFQETQYF. The CDR3 DNA follows: TGTGCCAGTCGGCGGGCCTTCCAAGAGACCCAGTACTTC.